The 8 T cell receptor beta chains in this list originate from one sample, sequenced in a study of CD8 T cells in ankylosing spondylitis. TCRdb reprocessed the 5' RACE reads with MiXCR, giving one entry per CDR3 protein. The sample lists 340,000 or so distinct CDR3 sequences; over 12% were seen once. Material: blood, either unsorted or a sorted T cell fraction (not recorded which). The receptor set was obtained from a male donor with ankylosing spondylitis or in good health (not recorded which).

This chain joins TRBV4-1 and TRBJ1-4; a weak D match, TRBD1 (6 bases). Trimming took 4 bases from V and 2 from J, leaving 11 bases between them. From germline, CDR1 is MGHRA and CDR2 YSYEKL. CDR3 length equals 15 residues. The CDR3 DNA is TGCGCCAGCAGCCGTCAGGGGTGGACTAATGAAAAACTGTTTTTT. The encoded protein is CASSRQGWTNEKLFF.

This chain joins TRBV20-1 and TRBJ2-7, with D uncertain. Germline values: CDR1 DFQATT, CDR2 SNEGSKA (reference sequence). Trimming removed 0 bases from V and 2 bases from J, with 2 bases in between. The CDR3 has 11 amino acids. The CDR3 region is CSARETYEQYF. The CDR3 bases are TGCAGTGCTAGAGAAACCTACGAGCAGTACTTC.

The table lists this clonotype with a few counts. CDR3 loop: CASSPRTDSPYEQYF. The CDR3 DNA reads as TGCGCCAGCAGCCCCCGGACAGATTCCCCCTACGAGCAGTACTTC. V usage is TRBV5-1 and J usage is TRBJ2-7, with D tentatively TRBD1 (6 bases). V shed 4 bases and J shed 2 bases, with 16 bases lying between them. The CDR3 contains 15 residues. Germline V lookup: CDR1 SGHRS, CDR2 YFSETQ.

This clonotype occurred a few times. The gene calls are TRBV11-2 and TRBJ2-1, with TRBD2 matching 7 bases. V lost 5 bases to trimming and J lost 9 bases; unmatched junction nucleotides: 4. CDR1 and CDR2 from the germline V gene are SGHAT and FQNNGV. This CDR3 spans 12 amino acids. In DNA form, the CDR3 reads TGTGCCAGCAGCCCCCGACTAGCTGAGCAGTTCTTC. It encodes CASSPRLAEQFF.

The CDR3 here is CASSSRLAGDMTQYF. CDR3 DNA: TGTGCCAGCAGCTCGAGACTAGCGGGAGATATGACGCAGTATTTT. V gene TRBV7-9 combines with J gene TRBJ2-3; 12 bases agree with TRBD2. Germline CDR1 is SEHNR and CDR2 is FQNEAQ (reference sequence). The CDR3 spans 15 residues. J gave up 9 bases and V 4 bases, and 8 bases lay outside the gene matches. The entire variable domain, with the rest obtained from reference TRBV7-9 and TRBJ2-3, is as follows: DTGVSQNPRHKITKRGQNVTFRCDPISEHNRLYWYRQTLGQGPEFLTYFQNEAQLEKSRLLSDRFSAERPKGSFSTLEIQRTEQGDSAMYLCASSSRLAGDMTQYFGPGTRLTVL.

The chain combines TRBV12-3 or TRBV12-4 with TRBJ2-3, with D unresolved. The ends were cut back, 6 bases at V and 1 base at J, with 11 bases in the middle. The CDR3 loop spans 14 amino acids. The CDR3 DNA reads TGTGCCAGCAGCCCGGACCCTGGCACAGATACGCAGTATTTT. Its protein is CASSPDPGTDTQYF.

This clonotype has only a few counts. This chain uses TRBV11-2 with TRBJ1-2; D is undetermined. Trimming took 5 bases from V and 3 from J, leaving 13 bases between them. This CDR3 region has 14 residues. In germline, CDR1 is SGHAT, CDR2 FQNNGV. CDR3 nucleotides: TGTGCCAGCAGCCGTGAAGGAAGTGACTATGGCTACACCTTC. Amino acid sequence: CASSREGSDYGYTF. The full variable domain, completed using reference TRBV11-2 and TRBJ1-2, is EAGVAQSPRYKIIEKRQSVAFWCNPISGHATLYWYQQILGQGPKLLIQFQNNGVVDDSQLPKDRFSAERLKGVDSTLKIQPAKLEDSAVYLCASSREGSDYGYTFGSGTRLTVV.

This clonotype has only a few counts. This chain uses TRBV13 with TRBJ1-2; D remains unclear. Trimming removed 6 bases at V and 0 bases at J, with 8 bases between. Germline assignment: CDR1 PRHDT and CDR2 FYEKMQ (reference sequence). CDR3 length: 13 residues. CDR3 protein: CASRAQANYGYTF. Written as DNA, the CDR3 is TGTGCCAGCAGGGCCCAGGCTAACTATGGCTACACCTTC.